This TCR beta chain appears in the sequencing data of a study of blood T cell repertoires in COVID-19 (TCRdb year 2020). The study in broad terms: The collaborator samples originated in the United States, Italy and Spain and spanned the acute and convalescent phases of COVID-19. The sample metadata nearly always contained a de-identified subject ID, COVID-19 status, age in years and sex. The dataset comprised deeply sampled blood TCRbeta repertoires from subjects exposed to, actively infected with, or recovered from COVID-19. Where available, HLA class I and class II types were obtained from metadata supplied by the sample provider rather than from assay-based typing. A freely available public database, intended as a resource for researchers studying the immune response to SARS-CoV-2, is where the repertoires were released. The material from the prospective study consisted of cDNA or gDNA derived from T cells, B-cell-depleted T cells, or PBMCs. The samples were drawn from the first 160 participants of the ongoing ImmuneRACE study and from 1,254 subjects provided by 6 global collaborators. The research as a whole found: Clinical and demographic metadata were provided uncurated, with the amount varying by source and participant.

One collaborating source in Seattle enrolled patients while the patients were actively infected and followed the patients over time throughout the course of disease. The collaborating institutions used their own protocols to collect whole blood in K2EDTA tubes. For TCRbeta analysis, collaborator samples were shipped as frozen whole blood, as isolated PBMCs, or as DNA extracted from either sample type. Note on this clone: Its antigen is unknown. The input lacks base qualities; no much larger clone sits a single base away.

TCRbeta CDR3 regions were amplified from genomic DNA by means of the immunoSEQ Assay, a bias-controlled multiplex PCR. The published analysis was carried out like this. Nucleated cell counts per sample were estimated from amplification of reference gene primers within the assay. Sequence reads were collapsed and filtered to measure the absolute abundance of every unique TCRbeta CDR3 rearrangement. For each sample, productive Simpson clonality was calculated as the square root of Simpson's diversity index over productive rearrangements. Imported from immuneACCESS, the table was reduced by TCRdb to in-frame sequences with V and J called. These copies leave out some clones; in studies compared against another copy, an unresolved V gene accounts for under half, and the cause of the remainder is not known. The D gene and trimming were derived from the DNA, and the V and J assignments and clone size from that table. The sample table contains over 150,000 clones; only one count was recorded for roughly four fifths of them. Jointly, the top ten make up roughly an eighth of the sample.

V is shortened by 4 bases, J by 9 bases, and the region joining them spans 22 bases. The germline V gene (reference sequence) provides CDR1 LGHDT and CDR2 YNNKEL. From its cysteine to its phenylalanine, the CDR3 spans 17 amino acids. Just the 51-base CDR3 DNA is kept, in frame starting at base 1. This TCR was sampled from a woman of 80 years or more with COVID-19, enrolled during active disease. The sequencing input was peripheral blood. Here the chain combines TRBV3-1 (or the pseudogene TRBV3-2) and TRBJ1-6; the D gene assignment is ambiguous. CDR3 region: CASSRSPMRGTISPLHF. The bases read TGTGCCAGCAGCCGCAGCCCCATGCGGGGAACGATTTCACCCCTCCACTTT.